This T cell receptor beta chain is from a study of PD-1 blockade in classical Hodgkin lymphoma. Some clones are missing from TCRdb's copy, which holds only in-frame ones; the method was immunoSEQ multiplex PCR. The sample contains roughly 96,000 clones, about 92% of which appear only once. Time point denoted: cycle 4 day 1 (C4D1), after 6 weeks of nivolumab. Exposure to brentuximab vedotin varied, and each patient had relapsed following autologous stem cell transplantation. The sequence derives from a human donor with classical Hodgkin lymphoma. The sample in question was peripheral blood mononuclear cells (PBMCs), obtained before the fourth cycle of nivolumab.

The CDR3 DNA reads as TGCGCCAGCAGCTTGAGTCGGGACAGGGGCTATGGCTACACCTTC. Encoded protein: CASSLSRDRGYGYTF. The chain employs TRBV5-1 and TRBJ1-2; 10 bases agree with TRBD1. Trimming cost V 1 base and J 4 bases; bases outside gene matches: 4. Germline assignment: CDR1 SGHRS and CDR2 YFSETQ. The CDR3 consists of 15 residues.